This T cell receptor (beta chain) originates from a study of blood T cell repertoires in COVID-19. Study details: The analysed material was cDNA or gDNA that came from T cells, B-cell-depleted T cells, or PBMCs.

The junction had 9 bases not matched to a gene; V was cut back by 4 bases and J by 11 bases. This CDR3 spans 15 amino acids. Germline-derived CDR1 and CDR2 are LNHDA and SQIVND (reference sequence). Cohorts were assigned according to the clinical history that participants reported. The assay was immunoSEQ multiplex PCR, and TCRdb's table has in-frame clones only and misses some. The sample has about 250,000 clones, about 82% seen once. The sample taken for sequencing was PBMCs or T cells enriched from blood (not recorded which). The sequence derives from a woman aged 45 to 65 with acute COVID-19. This chain links TRBV19 with TRBJ2-1, with TRBD2 identical over 12 bases. CDR3 amino acids: CASSTLTSGGSQQFF. In nucleotides, the CDR3 is TGTGCCAGTAGTACCCTGACTAGCGGGGGATCTCAGCAGTTCTTC. The variable domain in full, with the rest retrieved from reference TRBV19 and TRBJ2-1, is DGGITQSPKYLFRKEGQNVTLSCEQNLNHDAMYWYRQDPGQGLRLIYYSQIVNDFQKGDIAEGYSVSREKKESFPLTVTSAQKNPTAFYLCASSTLTSGGSQQFFGPGTRLTVL.